Listed below are T cell receptor beta chains from one sample, sequenced in a study of T cell repertoires in cytomegalovirus infection. TCRdb recomputed calls from the reads with MiXCR, one row per CDR3 protein. The sample includes tens of thousands of distinct CDR3 sequences, under 5% seen only once; the top ten take around 22%. The sample consisted of PBMCs. Every receptor here comes from a human donor in good health (CMV status not recorded). Some clones in this sample may be carry-over from other donors' samples. The CDR3 runs from the conserved cysteine through the conserved F or W. D genes are given only for firm matches. For some rows the clone size is stated as once, few or many, or as a class when expanded; others skip it.

>TRBJ1-1|TRBV7-3|many|NA
TGTGCCAGCAGCTTAACAGGGGGATCGAACACTGAAGCTTTCTTT
CASSLTGGSNTEAFF
>TRBJ2-7|TRBV12-3/TRBV12-4|many|TRBD1
TGTGCCAGCAGAACAGGGGGCAGCTACGAGCAGTACTTC
CASRTGGSYEQYF
>TRBJ2-7|TRBV7-2|many|TRBD2
TGTGCCAGCAGCTTTGGGACTAGCGGGAGGGTGAGGGAGCAGTACTTC
CASSFGTSGRVREQYF
>TRBJ2-7|TRBV20-1|many|NA
TGCAGTGCTAGAAGGTCGAGGCTCGGGGATTTCTACGAGCAGTACTTC
CSARRSRLGDFYEQYF
>TRBJ2-5|TRBV11-2|many|NA
TGTGCCAGCAGCCTAGAGCCCAGACCGGAGACCCAGTACTTC
CASSLEPRPETQYF
>TRBJ2-5|TRBV11-1|many|NA
TGTGCCAGCAGCTTAGCGGCAGGAAGTGAGACCCAGTACTTC
CASSLAAGSETQYF
>TRBJ1-5|TRBV28|many|TRBD1
TGTGCCAGCAGCCGACCAAAGACAGGGTATGAAGGGAGCAATCAGCCCCAGCATTTT
CASSRPKTGYEGSNQPQHF
>TRBJ2-2|TRBV6-8|many|TRBD1
TGTGCCAGCAGCAAATTAAGGGACAGGGGCGCGAACACCGGGGAGCTGTTTTTT
CASSKLRDRGANTGELFF
>TRBJ1-1|TRBV14|few|NA
TGTGCCAGCAGCCAGCCTCAGGGCGAGAACACTGAAGCTTTCTTT
CASSQPQGENTEAFF
>TRBJ2-5|TRBV7-2|many|NA
TGTGCCAGCACCCAAGGGGGACTTGGGGAGACCCAGTACTTC
CASTQGGLGETQYF
>TRBJ2-2|TRBV7-2|many|NA
TGTGCCAGCAGCTTAGCACAGGTCACCGGGGAGCTGTTTTTT
CASSLAQVTGELFF
>TRBJ1-6|TRBV2|many|NA
TGTGCCAGCACCCAGGGGTATAATTCACCCCTCCACTTT
CASTQGYNSPLHF
>TRBJ2-5|TRBV10-3|many|TRBD2
TGTGCCATCAGTGAGTCGTATAGCGGGAGACTGCGGACCCAGTACTTC
CAISESYSGRLRTQYF
>TRBJ1-2|TRBV7-2|many|NA
TGTGCCAGCAGCTTAGACGGGCTCCAGTATGGCTACACCTTC
CASSLDGLQYGYTF
>TRBJ1-5|TRBV24-1|many|TRBD1
TGTGCCACCAGTGAACCCGGGACAGGGGGCGATCAGCCCCAGCATTTT
CATSEPGTGGDQPQHF
>TRBJ2-5|TRBV14|many|NA
TGTGCCAGCAGCCTAAGACAGAACGACGAGACCCAGTACTTC
CASSLRQNDETQYF
>TRBJ2-7|TRBV6-1|many|NA
TGTGCCAGCAGTGAATGGGGCTACGAGCAGTACTTC
CASSEWGYEQYF
>TRBJ2-7|TRBV7-2|many|TRBD2
TGTGCCAGCAGCTTACAGGCGGGGGGTTCCAACGAGCAGTACTTC
CASSLQAGGSNEQYF
>TRBJ1-1|TRBV7-2|many|NA
TGTGCCAGCAGCAAAAACGGGCAGGGGACTGAAGCTTTCTTT
CASSKNGQGTEAFF
>TRBJ2-7|TRBV7-8|many|TRBD2
TGTGCCAGCAGCTCAAGGGCTAGCGGGGCCATTCCCGGCGAGCAGTACTTC
CASSSRASGAIPGEQYF
>TRBJ2-1|TRBV6-2/TRBV6-3|many|NA
TGTGCCAGCAGCCAGACTACCGAGCAGTTCTTC
CASSQTTEQFF
>TRBJ2-1|TRBV7-2|many|TRBD2
TGTGCCAGCAGCTCCTCCCTGATGGATAGCGGGAGAGACTACAATGAGCAGTTCTTC
CASSSSLMDSGRDYNEQFF
>TRBJ1-5|TRBV7-2|many|TRBD1
TGTGCCAGCAGCCCCGGGACAGGGACTGATCCCCAGCATTTT
CASSPGTGTDPQHF
>TRBJ1-2|TRBV7-2|many|NA
TGTGCCAGCAGCCAGGGGCACCGGGCCGGATATGGCTACACCTTC
CASSQGHRAGYGYTF
>TRBJ2-1|TRBV6-2/TRBV6-3|many|TRBD2
TGTGCCAGCCTAGGACTAGCTTGGGACAATGAGCAGTTCTTC
CASLGLAWDNEQFF
>TRBJ2-1|TRBV5-4|many|TRBD2
TGTGCCAGCAGCTTAGGACGGGGGGGGTACAATGAGCAGTTCTTC
CASSLGRGGYNEQFF
>TRBJ2-7|TRBV6-2/TRBV6-3|many|NA
TGTGCCAGCAGTTATACCCCCCTCGAGGGTCGGTACGAGCAGTACTTC
CASSYTPLEGRYEQYF
>TRBJ1-3|TRBV15|many|NA
TGTGCCACCACAGGGCCATCTGGAAACACCATATATTTT
CATTGPSGNTIYF
>TRBJ2-1|TRBV2|few|NA
TGTGCCAGCAACACTTACAATGAGCAGTTCTTC
CASNTYNEQFF
>TRBJ1-2|TRBV18|many|NA
TGTGCCAGCTCAATGGGGTATGGCTATGGCTACACCTTC
CASSMGYGYGYTF
>TRBJ2-1|TRBV7-9|many|NA
TGTGCCAGCAGCTTAGGGGGATTAAAGTACAATGAGCAGTTCTTC
CASSLGGLKYNEQFF
>TRBJ1-2|TRBV7-6|NA|NA
TGTGCCAGCAGCCCCTTCCTGGGCCTAGATAACTATGGCTACACCTTC
CASSPFLGLDNYGYTF
>TRBJ1-2|TRBV7-2|many|NA
TGTGCCAGCAGCCTAGGGACACTGAACTATGGCTACACCTTC
CASSLGTLNYGYTF
>TRBJ1-2|TRBV7-2|many|NA
TGTGCCAGCAGCTTAGCGGCTACGGGGGGCTACACCTTC
CASSLAATGGYTF
>TRBJ2-1|TRBV7-2|many|NA
TGTGCCAGCGGAACCGGGACGGTCTACAATGAGCAGTTCTTC
CASGTGTVYNEQFF
>TRBJ2-1|TRBV7-8|many|NA
TGTGCCAGCAGCGTAGACCGAAACAATGAGCAGTTCTTC
CASSVDRNNEQFF
>TRBJ2-2|TRBV7-2|many|NA
TGTGCCAGCACCCTACAGGGGAACACCGGGGAGCTGTTTTTT
CASTLQGNTGELFF
>TRBJ2-1|TRBV29-1|many|NA
TGCAGCGTTGCGATAATTCGGCGGGGTTACAATGAGCAGTTCTTC
CSVAIIRRGYNEQFF
>TRBJ1-1|TRBV7-2|many|NA
TGTGCCAGCAGCCCATCTGGGACTGAAGCTTTCTTT
CASSPSGTEAFF
>TRBJ2-7|TRBV7-2|many|TRBD2
TGTGCCAGCAGCACCGTCACTAGCGGGAGTAGATACGAGCAGTACTTC
CASSTVTSGSRYEQYF
>TRBJ1-2|TRBV7-2|many|NA
TGTGCCAGCAGCTTAGAGTCAGGGTTGCACTATGGCTACACCTTC
CASSLESGLHYGYTF